The 7 T cell receptor beta chains given below trace back to one sample, sequenced in a study of T cell responses to AZD1222 COVID-19 vaccine. Method: immunoSEQ multiplex PCR; TCRdb's copy keeps in-frame clones and lacks some. The table has about 25,000 clones, around 87% seen once. Here the sequenced sample was peripheral blood, taken 28 days after the second AZD1222 dose. The receptor source for this set is an adult who received the AZD1222 COVID-19 vaccine.

By proportion, this clone is medium-sized. The rearrangement joins TRBV29-1 to TRBJ1-5; weak D call: TRBD1 (6 bases). In germline, CDR1 is SQVTM, CDR2 ANQGSEA. CDR3 length: 13 amino acids. Trimming removed 8 bases at V and 3 bases at J, with 14 bases between. CDR3 coding DNA: TGCAGCATCCGGGACAATTACAATCAGCCCCAGCATTTT. This sequence encodes CSIRDNYNQPQHF. Combining the CDR3 with reference TRBV29-1 and TRBJ1-5 gives the whole variable domain SAVISQKPSRDICQRGTSLTIQCQVDSQVTMMFWYRQQPGQSLTLIATANQGSEATYESGFVIDKFPISRPNLTFSTLTVSNMSPEDSSIYLCSIRDNYNQPQHFGDGTRLSIL.

This clone has more than one count but fewer than ten. V is TRBV15 and J is TRBJ2-7; a weak D match, TRBD2 (5 bases). The CDR3 consists of 13 residues. From germline, CDR1 is LNHNV and CDR2 YYDKDF (reference sequence). V was trimmed by 3 bases and J by 7 bases, leaving 13 bases between them. As DNA, the CDR3 is TGTGCCACCAGCAGTATCGCCTCGGGGGAGCAGTACTTC. Translation gives CATSSIASGEQYF.

This clone was counted a single time. V is TRBV27 and J is TRBJ2-1, with D possibly being TRBD1 (6 bases). Germline lookup yields CDR1 MNHEY and CDR2 SMNVEV (reference sequence). The V end lost 11 bases, the J end lost 2 bases, and 16 bases lay between the germline ends. The CDR3 runs 14 residues. This chain's CDR3 is CASRTGYPYNEQFF. The DNA of the CDR3 is TGTGCCTCGCGTACAGGGTATCCCTACAATGAGCAGTTCTTC.

This chain uses TRBV6-5 with TRBJ1-3; D gene unclear. From germline, CDR1 is MNHEY and CDR2 SVGAGI. Between the trimmed V and J ends, which lost 7 bases and 0 bases, there was a span of 10 bases. There are 14 residues in the CDR3. The CDR3 DNA is TGTGCCAGCACCAGCGATAGCTCTGGAAACACCATATATTTT. It translates to CASTSDSSGNTIYF.

This clone was detected once. The chain links TRBV28 to TRBJ2-7; maybe TRBD2 (5 bases). The length of the CDR3 is 14 residues. V was trimmed by 6 bases and J by 0 bases, leaving 12 bases between them. Germline values: CDR1 MDHEN, CDR2 SYDVKM. The CDR3 bases are TGTGCCAGCAGGCAAGCGGTAACCTCCTACGAGCAGTACTTC. Its protein product is CASRQAVTSYEQYF. Variable domain in full (rest from reference TRBV28 and TRBJ2-7): DVKVTQSSRYLVKRTGEKVFLECVQDMDHENMFWYRQDPGLGLRLIYFSYDVKMKEKGDIPEGYSVSREKKERFSLILESASTNQTSMYLCASRQAVTSYEQYFGPGTRLTVT.

This chain joins TRBV7-8 and TRBJ2-3; TRBD1 matches 8 bases. Unmatched junction bases numbered 8, after V lost 6 bases and J lost 0 bases. CDR1 and CDR2 (germline): SGHVS, FQNEAQ. The CDR3 has 16 residues. In DNA form, the CDR3 reads TGTGCCAGCAGACGGACAGGGTCCGTAAGCACAGATACGCAGTATTTT. This translates into CASRRTGSVSTDTQYF. The full variable domain, with the rest looked up from reference TRBV7-8 and TRBJ2-3, is GAGVSQSPRYKVAKRGQDVALRCDPISGHVSLFWYQQALGQGPEFLTYFQNEAQLDKSGLPSDRFFAERPEGSVSTLKIQRTQQEDSAVYLCASRRTGSVSTDTQYFGPGTRLTVL.

This clone was counted a single time. This chain connects TRBV28 to TRBJ2-7; 8 bases fit TRBD2. The CDR3 runs to 13 residues. Looked up from germline, CDR1 is MDHEN and CDR2 is SYDVKM. The J segment lost 7 bases and the V segment lost 7 bases, leaving 9 bases of the junction unmatched. This CDR3 is CASTIGLAGEQYF. DNA of the CDR3: TGTGCCAGCACCATAGGACTAGCCGGTGAGCAGTACTTC.